This TCR beta chain emerged from a study of blood T cell repertoires in COVID-19. Whole-study context: Italy, Spain and the United States were the sources of the convalescent and acute COVID-19 samples.

Per germline, CDR1 MNHEY and CDR2 SMNVEV (reference sequence). CDR3 length: 14 residues. The junction had 6 bases not matched to a gene; V was cut back by 8 bases and J by 3 bases. Study processing details: How many nucleated cells were present was estimated from reference gene primer amplification. The assay was immunoSEQ multiplex PCR, and TCRdb's table has in-frame clones only and misses some. That table furnishes V, J and clone size, whereas the DNA furnished D and trimming. The sample includes approximately 210,000 clones, about 77% seen only once; the top ten take about 17%. Sequencing was done on a sample of PBMCs or T cells enriched from blood (not recorded which). The rearrangement links TRBV27 to TRBJ1-5, with 8 bases matching TRBD1. The clonotype originates from a woman in her forties or fifties with acute COVID-19. This CDR3 is CASGTGALNQPQHF. DNA for the CDR3: TGTGCCAGCGGGACAGGCGCCCTCAATCAGCCCCAGCATTTT.